Listed below are T cell receptor beta chains from one sample, sequenced in a study of cytotoxic CD8 clonotypes in ibrutinib-treated CLL. Sequencing was performed with immunoSEQ multiplex PCR; in TCRdb, only in-frame clones are kept and a portion is missing. The sample lists roughly 200,000 clones, approximately 75% occurring once. The sample here was PBMCs, taken after 12 months of ibrutinib treatment. Receptor source: a human donor with chronic lymphocytic leukemia. The CDR3 runs from the conserved cysteine through the conserved F or W. Fields, in order: D gene, J gene, V gene, clone size, CDR3 protein, CDR3 DNA. The D gene is left open where the match is weak. Only some rows state a clone size, as once, few, many or a class for expanded clones.

>TRBD2|TRBJ2-7|TRBV18|NA
CASSPGDGRTEQYF
TGTGCCAGCTCACCAGGGGACGGGAGGACAGAGCAGTACTTC
>NA|TRBJ1-2|TRBV11-2|NA
CASSQGFGYTF
TGTGCCAGCAGCCAGGGATTCGGCTACACCTTC
>NA|TRBJ1-4|TRBV19|NA
CASRDGFEKLFF
TGTGCCAGTAGGGACGGTTTTGAAAAACTGTTTTTT
>NA|TRBJ1-5|TRBV6-6|NA
CASSYQDSNQPQHF
TGTGCCAGCAGCTATCAAGATAGCAATCAGCCCCAGCATTTT
>NA|TRBJ2-7|TRBV18|NA
CASSPGEASYEQYF
TGTGCCAGCTCACCGGGGGAGGCCTCCTACGAGCAGTACTTC
>NA|TRBJ1-2|TRBV10-3|NA
CAISESPPYGYTF
TGTGCCATCAGTGAGTCCCCGCCTTATGGCTACACCTTC
>NA|TRBJ2-7|TRBV10-1|NA
CASSESGTRGIYEQYF
TGCGCCAGCAGTGAGTCCGGAACCAGGGGTATCTACGAGCAGTACTTC
>NA|TRBJ2-7|TRBV27|NA
CASSLWGQGTYEQYF
TGTGCCAGCAGTTTATGGGGCCAGGGGACCTACGAGCAGTACTTC
>NA|TRBJ2-6|TRBV7-6|NA
CASSPADGANVLTF
TGTGCCAGCAGTCCGGCTGATGGGGCCAACGTCCTGACTTTC
>NA|TRBJ2-7|TRBV6-5|NA
CASSYSRQTSTEQYF
TGTGCCAGCAGTTACTCCCGACAGACTTCAACCGAGCAGTACTTC
>NA|TRBJ1-4|TRBV6-6|NA
CASTQPSNEKLFF
TGTGCCAGCACCCAACCCTCAAATGAAAAACTGTTTTTT
>NA|TRBJ2-7|TRBV28|NA
CASSLRASYEQYF
TGTGCCAGCAGTTTGCGGGCCTCCTACGAGCAGTACTTC
>NA|TRBJ2-2|TRBV21-1|NA
CASSKGAQGKDTGELFF
TGTGCCAGCAGCAAAGGAGCTCAGGGAAAGGACACCGGGGAGCTGTTTTTT
>NA|TRBJ2-5|TRBV13|few
CASTLLRETQYF
TGTGCCAGCACCTTACTGCGGGAGACCCAGTACTTC
>NA|TRBJ1-2|TRBV15|NA
CATSSSFVGGNYGYTF
TGTGCCACCAGCAGTTCCTTCGTGGGGGGAAACTATGGCTACACCTTC
>TRBD2|TRBJ2-7|TRBV4-1|NA
CASSPRPREGIYEQYF
TGCGCCAGCAGCCCACGTCCGCGGGAGGGAATCTACGAGCAGTACTTC
>TRBD1|TRBJ1-2|TRBV9|NA
CASSVRGQGYDGYTF
TGTGCCAGCAGCGTAAGGGGACAGGGGTACGATGGCTACACCTTC
>NA|TRBJ2-4|TRBV6-5|NA
CASSYSVRGAKNIQYF
TGTGCCAGCAGTTACAGTGTGCGGGGAGCCAAAAACATTCAGTACTTC